These 2 T cell receptor beta chains originate from one sample sequenced in a study of beta chain features in type 1 diabetes. Expressed TCRB transcripts were sequenced because the isolated RNA had all been reverse transcribed beforehand. The method was immunoSEQ multiplex PCR; TCRdb's version includes in-frame clones alone and lacks a portion of them. The sample has 400,000 to 500,000 clones; about 15% are singletons. Sequenced: naive CD4+ T cells from blood. Receptors originate from a man aged 30 to 45 in good health.

This chain uses TRBV4-3 with TRBJ2-1; D remains ambiguous. CDR1 and CDR2 from the germline V gene are LGHNA and YSLEER. V gave up 0 bases and J gave up 9 bases, with 9 bases separating them. The CDR3 sequence is 13 residues long. The CDR3, as DNA: TGCGCCAGCAGCCAAGACAGAATGGGTGAGCAGTTCTTC. Translated: CASSQDRMGEQFF.

This clone appeared many times. The rearrangement links TRBV4-3 to TRBJ2-3; D may match TRBD1 or TRBD2 (5 bases each). Trimming removed 3 bases at V and 6 bases at J, with 10 bases between. This CDR3 region has 13 residues. Germline CDR1 reads LGHNA; CDR2 reads YSLEER. The CDR3 loop reads CASSHGTADTQYF. CDR3 bases: TGCGCCAGCAGCCACGGGACGGCGGATACGCAGTATTTT.